The clone carrying this TCR beta chain was found once. Antigen: not known. This entry comes from a study of siplizumab effects on memory and regulatory T cells. General study results and limits: Under siplizumab, an average approximately 71% of mappable alloreactive CD4+ clones were Treg-derived, compared with 26.9% in controls. Both greater diversity than memory cells and a major contribution to the alloresponse seemed to characterize naive T cells. Naive or memory phenotype was unassignable for roughly 75-96% of proliferating CD4+ or CD8+ clones.

Trimming left V 5 bases short and J 3 bases short, with 8 bases between. The CDR3 is 12 residues long. The germline CDR1 and CDR2 sequences are MNHEY and SMNVEV (reference sequence). Assayed TCR templates numbered 85,000 to 100,000 for each sample. Produced via immunoSEQ multiplex PCR; TCRdb's table is partial and in-frame only. Of tens of thousands of clones listed, around 96% were seen once; the top ten hold more than 0.095%. The sequence came from a human donor in good health. V and J are TRBV27 and TRBJ2-7; no clear D. Sequencing input: naive CD8+ T cells sorted from blood. CDR3 coding DNA: TGTGCCAGCAGTCCGGGCTTCTACGAGCAGTACTTC. Its protein product is CASSPGFYEQYF.